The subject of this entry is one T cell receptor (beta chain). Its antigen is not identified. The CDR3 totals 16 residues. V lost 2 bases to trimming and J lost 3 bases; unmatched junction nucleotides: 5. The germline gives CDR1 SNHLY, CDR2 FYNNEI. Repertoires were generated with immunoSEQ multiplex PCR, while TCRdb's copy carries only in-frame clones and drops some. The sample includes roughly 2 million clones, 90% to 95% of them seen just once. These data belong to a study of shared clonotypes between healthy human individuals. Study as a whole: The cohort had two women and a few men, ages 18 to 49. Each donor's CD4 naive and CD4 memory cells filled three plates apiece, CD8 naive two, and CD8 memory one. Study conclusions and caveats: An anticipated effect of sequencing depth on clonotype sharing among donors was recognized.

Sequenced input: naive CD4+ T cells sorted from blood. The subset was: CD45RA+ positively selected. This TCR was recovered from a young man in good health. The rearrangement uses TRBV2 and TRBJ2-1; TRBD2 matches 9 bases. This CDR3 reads CASSESRLAVYNEQFF. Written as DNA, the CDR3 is TGTGCCAGCAGTGAATCGCGACTAGCGGTCTACAATGAGCAGTTCTTC.